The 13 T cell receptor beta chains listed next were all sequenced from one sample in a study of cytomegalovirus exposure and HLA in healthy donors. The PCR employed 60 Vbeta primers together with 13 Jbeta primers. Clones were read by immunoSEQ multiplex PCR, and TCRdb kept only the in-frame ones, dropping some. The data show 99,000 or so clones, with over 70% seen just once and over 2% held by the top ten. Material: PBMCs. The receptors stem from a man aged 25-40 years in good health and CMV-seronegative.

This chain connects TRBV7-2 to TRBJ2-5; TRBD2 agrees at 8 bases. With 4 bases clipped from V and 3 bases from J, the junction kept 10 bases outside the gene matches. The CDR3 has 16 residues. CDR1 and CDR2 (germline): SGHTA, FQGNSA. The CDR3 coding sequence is TGTGCCAGCAGCTCCGGGGCAACTAGCGGTAAAGAGACCCAGTACTTC. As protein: CASSSGATSGKETQYF.

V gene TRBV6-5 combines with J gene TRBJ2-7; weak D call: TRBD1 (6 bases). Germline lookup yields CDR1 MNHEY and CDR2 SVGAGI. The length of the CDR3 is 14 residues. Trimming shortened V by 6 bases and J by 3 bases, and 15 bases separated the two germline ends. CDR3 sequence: CASRNQQGNYEQYF. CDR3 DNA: TGTGCCAGCAGGAACCAACAGGGAAACTACGAGCAGTACTTC.

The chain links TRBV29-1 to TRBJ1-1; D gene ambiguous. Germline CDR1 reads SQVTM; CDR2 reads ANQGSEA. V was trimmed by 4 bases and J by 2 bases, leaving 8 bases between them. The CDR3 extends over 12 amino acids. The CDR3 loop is CSVVRGNTEAFF. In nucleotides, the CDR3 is TGCAGCGTTGTTCGCGGTAACACTGAAGCTTTCTTT.

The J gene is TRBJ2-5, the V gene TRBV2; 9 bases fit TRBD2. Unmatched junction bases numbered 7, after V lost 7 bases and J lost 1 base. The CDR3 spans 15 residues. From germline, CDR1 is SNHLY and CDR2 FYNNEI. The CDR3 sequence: CASTGLAGVQETQYF. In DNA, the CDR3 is TGTGCCAGCACGGGCTTAGCGGGGGTCCAAGAGACCCAGTACTTC.

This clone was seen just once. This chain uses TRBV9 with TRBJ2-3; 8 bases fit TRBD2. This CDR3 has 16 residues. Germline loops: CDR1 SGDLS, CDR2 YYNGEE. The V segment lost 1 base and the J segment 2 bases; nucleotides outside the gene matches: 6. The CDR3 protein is CASSVSGGRTTDTQYF. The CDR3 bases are TGTGCCAGCAGCGTATCTGGCGGGAGGACCACAGATACGCAGTATTTT.

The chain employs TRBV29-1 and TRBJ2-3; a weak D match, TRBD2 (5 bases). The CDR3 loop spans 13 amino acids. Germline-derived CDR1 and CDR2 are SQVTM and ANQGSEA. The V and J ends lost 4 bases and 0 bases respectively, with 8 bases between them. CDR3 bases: TGCAGCGTTGGCCGGACTAGCACAGATACGCAGTATTTT. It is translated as CSVGRTSTDTQYF.

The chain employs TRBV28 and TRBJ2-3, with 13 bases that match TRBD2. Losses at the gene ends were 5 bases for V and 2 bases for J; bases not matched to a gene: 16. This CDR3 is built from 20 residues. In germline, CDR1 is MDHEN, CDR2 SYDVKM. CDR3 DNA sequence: TGTGCCAGCAGTCTGATACGGACTAGCGGGGGCGGATTCAACACAGATACGCAGTATTTT. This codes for CASSLIRTSGGGFNTDTQYF.

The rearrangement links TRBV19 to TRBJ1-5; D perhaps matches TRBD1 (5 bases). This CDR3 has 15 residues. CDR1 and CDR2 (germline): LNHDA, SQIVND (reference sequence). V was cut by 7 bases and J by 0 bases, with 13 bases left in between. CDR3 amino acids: CASTDRGNSNQPQHF. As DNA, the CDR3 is TGTGCCAGTACCGATCGGGGGAATAGCAATCAGCCCCAGCATTTT.

The chain's CDR3 is CASSYSRTLPEKLFF. DNA of the CDR3: TGTGCCAGCAGTTACTCACGGACATTACCGGAAAAACTGTTTTTT. The gene calls are TRBV6-5 and TRBJ1-4, with a possible D match to TRBD1 (5 bases). The V end was cut by 0 bases, the J end by 8 bases, with 13 bases between. Germline CDR1 reads MNHEY; CDR2 reads SVGAGI. The length of the CDR3 is 15 residues.

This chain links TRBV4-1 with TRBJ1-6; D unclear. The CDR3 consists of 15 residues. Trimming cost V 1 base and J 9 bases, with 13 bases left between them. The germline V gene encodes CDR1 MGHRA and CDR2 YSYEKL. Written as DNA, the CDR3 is TGCGCCAGCAGCCAAGCGGGAGCTTTAAGTTCACCCCTCCACTTT. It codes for CASSQAGALSSPLHF.

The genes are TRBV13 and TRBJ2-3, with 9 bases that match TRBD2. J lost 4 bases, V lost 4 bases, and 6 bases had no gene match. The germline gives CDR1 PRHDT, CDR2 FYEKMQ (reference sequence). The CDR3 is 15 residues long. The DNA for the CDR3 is TGTGCCAGCAGCTCGACTAGCGGCAAGTCAGATACGCAGTATTTT. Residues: CASSSTSGKSDTQYF.

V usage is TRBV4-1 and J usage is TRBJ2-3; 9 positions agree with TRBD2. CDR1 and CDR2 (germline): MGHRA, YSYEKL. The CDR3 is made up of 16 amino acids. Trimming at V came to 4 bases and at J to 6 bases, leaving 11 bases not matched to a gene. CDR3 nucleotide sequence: TGCGCCAGCAGCCGCGTTGGGACTAGCCTGGCCGATACGCAGTATTTT. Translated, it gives CASSRVGTSLADTQYF.

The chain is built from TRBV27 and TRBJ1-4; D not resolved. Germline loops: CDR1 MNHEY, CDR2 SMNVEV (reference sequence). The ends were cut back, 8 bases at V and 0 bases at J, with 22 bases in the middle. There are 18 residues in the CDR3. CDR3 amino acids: CASSRRRPSFATNEKLFF. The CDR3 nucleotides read TGTGCCAGCTCCAGACGGAGGCCTTCATTTGCAACTAATGAAAAACTGTTTTTT. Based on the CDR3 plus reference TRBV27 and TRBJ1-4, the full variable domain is EAQVTQNPRYLITVTGKKLTVTCSQNMNHEYMSWYRQDPGLGLRQIYYSMNVEVTDKGDVPEGYKVSRKEKRNFPLILESPSPNQTSLYFCASSRRRPSFATNEKLFFGSGTQLSVL.